Following are 27 T cell receptor beta chains from one sample sequenced in a study of OX40 agonist ivuxolimab in advanced cancers. The assay was immunoSEQ multiplex PCR, and TCRdb's table has in-frame clones only and misses some. The table lists about 59,000 clones, 75% to 90% of them singletons. The sequenced sample was CD4+ or CD8+ T cells sorted from blood, obtained in a trial of the OX40 agonist ivuxolimab. All receptors come from an adult with an advanced solid tumor such as melanoma, head and neck, liver or kidney cancer.

The CDR3 coding sequence is TGTGCCAGCGGCCTGGGGGGCAGGGATCGGACAGATACGCAGTATTTT. Its translation: CASGLGGRDRTDTQYF. The chain recombines TRBV2 with TRBJ2-3; D is possibly TRBD1 or TRBD2 (6 bases each). V dropped 8 bases and J dropped 3 bases, with 21 bases sitting between them. The V gene's germline CDR1 is SNHLY and CDR2 FYNNEI. The CDR3 is made up of 16 amino acids.

The chain combines TRBV27 with TRBJ1-1; tentative D call: TRBD1 (6 bases). Between the trimmed V and J ends, which lost 6 bases and 2 bases, there was a span of 19 bases. CDR1 is MNHEY, CDR2 SMNVEV, per germline (reference sequence). This CDR3 contains 16 residues. The CDR3 coding sequence is TGTGCCAGCAGCCCGAGGGGAGGGGGGACCAACACTGAAGCTTTCTTT. Residues: CASSPRGGGTNTEAFF.

The genes are TRBV5-6 and TRBJ2-3, with TRBD1 matching 8 bases. The J segment lost 1 base and the V segment lost 5 bases, leaving 6 bases of the junction unmatched. This CDR3 has 15 residues. Germline CDR1 is SGHDT and CDR2 is YYEEEE. The CDR3 loop is CASSYGQGRTDTQYF. DNA of the CDR3: TGTGCCAGCAGTTACGGACAGGGACGCACAGATACGCAGTATTTT.

This clone appeared a few times. In the same sample, other DNA sequences code for this CDR3. The V gene is TRBV7-2, the J gene TRBJ2-7; 12 bases are shared with TRBD2. Per germline, CDR1 SGHTA and CDR2 FQGNSA. The CDR3 sequence is 17 residues long. V gave up 5 bases and J gave up 2 bases; unmatched junction bases: 10. CDR3: CASSLTSGSRLPYEQYF. The CDR3 region has the DNA TGTGCCAGCAGCCTGACTAGCGGGAGTAGGTTACCCTACGAGCAGTACTTC. The full variable domain, in which reference TRBV7-2 and TRBJ2-7 provide the parts outside the CDR3, is GAGVSQSPSNKVTEKGKDVELRCDPISGHTALYWYRQSLGQGLEFLIYFQGNSAPDKSGLPSDRFSAERTGGSVSTLTIQRTQQEDSAVYLCASSLTSGSRLPYEQYFGPGTRLTVT.

The J gene is TRBJ1-3, the V gene TRBV18, with D tentatively TRBD1 (5 bases). CDR3 length: 16 residues. V was cut by 0 bases and J by 0 bases, with 9 bases left in between. Per germline, CDR1 KGHSH and CDR2 LQKENI. CDR3 residues: CASSPPAGHSGNTIYF. CDR3 bases: TGTGCCAGCTCACCACCGGCAGGACACTCTGGAAACACCATATATTTT. The variable domain in full, completed from reference TRBV18 and TRBJ1-3, reads NAGVMQNPRHLVRRRGQEARLRCSPMKGHSHVYWYRQLPEEGLKFMVYLQKENIIDESGMPKERFSAEFPKEGPSILRIQQVVRGDSAAYFCASSPPAGHSGNTIYFGEGSWLTVV.

V gene TRBV11-3 combines with J gene TRBJ1-3; 8 bases align to TRBD1. The CDR3 is made up of 15 amino acids. Germline V gene sequence: CDR1 SGHNT, CDR2 YENEEA. Unmatched junction bases numbered 6, after V lost 4 bases and J lost 4 bases. CDR3 coding DNA: TGTGCCAGCAGCTACGGACAGGGAAGGGGAAACACCATATATTTT. This encodes CASSYGQGRGNTIYF.

The rearrangement joins TRBV30 to TRBJ1-4; D not certain. Germline assignment: CDR1 GTSNPN and CDR2 SVGIG (reference sequence). The CDR3 spans 19 residues. Trimming shortened V by 2 bases and J by 4 bases, and 26 bases separated the two germline ends. CDR3 sequence: CAWSRTREAQTVGNEKLFF. Written as DNA, the CDR3 is TGTGCCTGGAGTAGAACCCGAGAGGCCCAAACGGTTGGTAATGAAAAACTGTTTTTT.

J is TRBJ2-5 and V is TRBV5-4; TRBD1 is a possible D gene (5 bases). V dropped 0 bases and J dropped 2 bases, with 11 bases sitting between them. This CDR3 has 15 amino acids. CDR1 is SGHNT, CDR2 YYREEE, per germline (reference sequence). DNA of the CDR3: TGTGCCAGCAGCTTGGCCGGCAGGGCTCAAGAGACCCAGTACTTC. Its translation is CASSLAGRAQETQYF.

The J gene is TRBJ2-3, the V gene TRBV7-2; 15 positions match TRBD2. Germline V CDR1 and CDR2: SGHTA, FQGNSA. The length of the CDR3 is 19 residues. With V trimmed by 5 bases and J by 6 bases, 15 bases remained unmatched. Here the CDR3 DNA reads TGTGCCAGCAGCGTCCCCGGACTAGCGGGAGGGACCTCTATGGATACGCAGTATTTT. Translation: CASSVPGLAGGTSMDTQYF.

The rearrangement links TRBV5-5 to TRBJ2-5, with D unclear. The CDR3 covers 13 residues. Germline assignment: CDR1 SGHKS and CDR2 YYEKEE (reference sequence). The ends were cut back, 4 bases at V and 3 bases at J, with 10 bases in the middle. CDR3 loop: CASSIGPKETQYF. The CDR3 nucleotides are TGTGCCAGCAGCATAGGACCGAAAGAGACCCAGTACTTC.

The chain couples TRBV5-4 to TRBJ2-3; 7 nucleotides line up with TRBD1. The length of the CDR3 is 13 residues. The germline V gene has CDR1 SGHNT and CDR2 YYREEE (reference sequence). The trim removed 5 bases at V and 1 base at J, leaving 1 base unmatched. CDR3 coding DNA: TGTGCCAGCAGAACAGGGGGCACAGATACGCAGTATTTT. This codes for CASRTGGTDTQYF.

This rearrangement joins TRBV27 to TRBJ2-3; D ambiguous. The CDR3 has 11 residues. With 2 bases removed from V and 5 bases from J, the gap between germline ends came to 2 bases. Germline V gene data show CDR1 as MNHEY and CDR2 as SMNVEV (reference sequence). CDR3 sequence: CASSLRDTQYF. CDR3 DNA sequence: TGTGCCAGCAGTTTAAGAGATACGCAGTATTTT.

J is TRBJ2-2 and V is TRBV11-2; no reliable D call. Germline values: CDR1 SGHAT, CDR2 FQNNGV. The CDR3 length is 13 residues. V lost 3 bases to trimming and J lost 3 bases, with 5 bases between them. The CDR3 region is CASSFSYTGELFF. The CDR3 DNA follows: TGTGCCAGCAGCTTCAGTTACACCGGGGAGCTGTTTTTT.

V usage is TRBV15 and J usage is TRBJ2-3, with 8 bases fitting TRBD2. V was clipped by 3 bases and J by 4 bases; unmatched bases: 9. CDR1 is LNHNV and CDR2 is YYDKDF in the germline V gene (reference sequence). This CDR3 comprises 16 residues. The CDR3 region has the DNA TGTGCCACCAGCAGTGGACGGCGGGGGGCCGCAGATACGCAGTATTTT. Its translation: CATSSGRRGAADTQYF.

About this clone: Other nucleotide sequences from this sample produce the same CDR3. The V and J genes are TRBV5-4 and TRBJ2-3; 10 positions agree with TRBD1. Germline loops: CDR1 SGHNT, CDR2 YYREEE (reference sequence). V gave up 1 base and J gave up 3 bases; unmatched junction bases: 2. This CDR3 is built from 15 residues. CDR3 residues: CASSLRDRGTDTQYF. CDR3 in DNA: TGTGCCAGCAGCTTGAGGGACAGGGGAACAGATACGCAGTATTTT.

This clone occurred a few times. V gene TRBV18 combines with J gene TRBJ1-1; no clear D. V shed 6 bases and J shed 1 base, with 6 bases lying between them. The CDR3 length is 12 residues. CDR1 is KGHSH, CDR2 LQKENI, per germline. DNA of the CDR3: TGTGCCAGCTCCGGTAGGAACACTGAAGCTTTCTTT. It encodes CASSGRNTEAFF.

This clone was recorded a few times. The chain recombines TRBV10-1 with TRBJ2-2, with 7 bases aligning to TRBD1. Germline CDR1 reads WNHNN; CDR2 reads SYGVQD (reference sequence). This CDR3 comprises 14 residues. The J segment lost 2 bases and the V segment lost 6 bases, leaving 3 bases of the junction unmatched. In nucleotides, the CDR3 is TGCGCCAGCAGGGGACAGCCAAACACCGGGGAGCTGTTTTTT. Its protein product is CASRGQPNTGELFF.

CDR3 nucleotide sequence: TGTGCCAGCAGCTTAGAGCGTTGGAACACTGAAGCTTTCTTT. Translation: CASSLERWNTEAFF. V and J are TRBV7-9 and TRBJ1-1; D call uncertain. CDR3 length: 14 residues. Germline V gene lookup returns CDR1 SEHNR and CDR2 FQNEAQ (reference sequence). V shed 1 base and J shed 1 base, with 7 bases lying between them.

This sequence joins TRBV19 and TRBJ1-2; 8 bases map to TRBD1. The CDR3 length is 12 residues. Germline V gene data show CDR1 as LNHDA and CDR2 as SQIVND (reference sequence). V lost 5 bases, J lost 11 bases, and 7 bases stayed unmatched. In DNA, the CDR3 is TGTGCCAGTAGTCGGACCACAGGGGGGTACACCTTC. Encoded protein: CASSRTTGGYTF. The variable domain in full, completed from reference TRBV19 and TRBJ1-2, reads DGGITQSPKYLFRKEGQNVTLSCEQNLNHDAMYWYRQDPGQGLRLIYYSQIVNDFQKGDIAEGYSVSREKKESFPLTVTSAQKNPTAFYLCASSRTTGGYTFGSGTRLTVV.

In its sample, this clone was seen a few times. The rearrangement uses TRBV19 and TRBJ2-5; TRBD2 agrees at 7 bases. The CDR3 contains 14 residues. Germline assignment: CDR1 LNHDA and CDR2 SQIVND (reference sequence). The V and J ends lost 4 bases and 13 bases, in that order; junction bases with no gene match: 15. For the CDR3, the DNA is TGTGCCAGTAGTAAACTAGCGCGCTCTTCCCATCGGTACTTC. This encodes CASSKLARSSHRYF.

The count of this clone is one. The V call is TRBV7-6, the J call TRBJ1-1; possible D gene TRBD1, 5 bases. The CDR3 runs 15 residues. V shed 3 bases and J shed 2 bases, with 13 bases lying between them. Per germline, CDR1 SGHVS and CDR2 FNYEAQ. CDR3 coding DNA: TGTGCCAGCAGCTTTTTTCAGGGACCAAACACTGAAGCTTTCTTT. It translates to CASSFFQGPNTEAFF.

This clone was recorded only once. The V and J genes are TRBV7-6 and TRBJ1-4, with unresolved D. CDR1 is SGHVS and CDR2 is FNYEAQ in the germline V gene. The CDR3 is 15 residues long. V was shortened by 1 base and J by 5 bases, with 11 bases between the two germline ends. The CDR3 spells CASSLGVTSNEKLFF. In DNA, the CDR3 is TGTGCCAGCAGCTTAGGCGTTACTAGCAATGAAAAACTGTTTTTT. Using reference TRBV7-6 and TRBJ1-4 for the parts outside the CDR3, the full variable domain is GAGVSQSPRYKVTKRGQDVALRCDPISGHVSLYWYRQALGQGPEFLTYFNYEAQQDKSGLPNDRFSAERPEGSISTLTIQRTEQRDSAMYRCASSLGVTSNEKLFFGSGTQLSVL.

The J gene is TRBJ2-7, the V gene TRBV28; 10 nucleotides line up with TRBD2. V lost 9 bases and J lost 3; bases outside the gene matches: 14. The CDR3 sequence is 16 residues long. In germline, CDR1 is MDHEN, CDR2 SYDVKM. In DNA form, the CDR3 reads TGTGCCAGTAATGCGCCTAGCGGGGGCAGTTTCTACGAGCAGTACTTC. Its protein is CASNAPSGGSFYEQYF.

This chain links TRBV18 with TRBJ1-1, with unresolved D. The CDR3 runs to 13 residues. V was trimmed by 3 bases and J by 3 bases, leaving 8 bases between them. CDR1 KGHSH and CDR2 LQKENI come from the germline V gene. The CDR3 region has the DNA TGTGCCAGCTCACCCGACCTTTACACTGAAGCTTTCTTT. Encoded protein: CASSPDLYTEAFF.

The rearrangement joins TRBV6-5 to TRBJ1-2; no reliable D call. V was pared by 6 bases and J by 7 bases, with 15 bases between. The CDR3 loop spans 13 amino acids. The germline V gene has CDR1 MNHEY and CDR2 SVGAGI. For the CDR3, the DNA is TGTGCCAGCAGAAGCACCGCTGCTAGTGGCTACACCTTC. Its translation: CASRSTAASGYTF.

The chain is built from TRBV7-2 and TRBJ1-1, with 8 bases identical to TRBD1. The CDR3 loop spans 14 amino acids. After removal of 5 bases from V and 8 bases from J, the junction contained 10 bases not matched to a gene. CDR1 is SGHTA, CDR2 FQGNSA, per germline. The CDR3 nucleotides read TGTGCCAGCAGCCAAACCTTCAGGGGGCTGGAAGCTTTCTTT. It yields the protein CASSQTFRGLEAFF.

The V and J genes are TRBV6-6 and TRBJ1-2; no clear D gene. V shed 11 bases and J shed 5 bases, with 24 bases lying between them. In germline, CDR1 is MNHNY, CDR2 SVGAGI (reference sequence). The length of the CDR3 is 15 residues. This CDR3 is CASIRMTEVGYGYTF. The CDR3 DNA reads TGTGCCTCCATTAGGATGACCGAGGTCGGGTATGGCTACACCTTC.